This T cell receptor (beta chain) was identified during a study of blood T cell repertoires in COVID-19. Study background: PBMCs, B-cell-depleted T cells, or T cells were the source of the cDNA or gDNA that made up the material.

This table comes from immunoSEQ multiplex PCR, and its TCRdb copy is limited to in-frame clones, with some not included. This table holds approximately 440,000 clones, about 87% found once. Trimming removed 7 bases from V and 4 bases from J, with 13 bases in between. The CDR3 is made up of 13 amino acids. Germline V gene sequence: CDR1 MNHEY, CDR2 SVGAGI. This receptor was obtained from a woman between 45 and 60 years old with COVID-19, enrolled during active disease. The sequenced sample consisted of peripheral blood. The V gene is TRBV6-5, the J gene TRBJ1-1; no definite D call. The CDR3 is CASTSTSRTEAFF. CDR3 DNA sequence: TGTGCCAGCACCTCGACATCCCGCACTGAAGCTTTCTTT.